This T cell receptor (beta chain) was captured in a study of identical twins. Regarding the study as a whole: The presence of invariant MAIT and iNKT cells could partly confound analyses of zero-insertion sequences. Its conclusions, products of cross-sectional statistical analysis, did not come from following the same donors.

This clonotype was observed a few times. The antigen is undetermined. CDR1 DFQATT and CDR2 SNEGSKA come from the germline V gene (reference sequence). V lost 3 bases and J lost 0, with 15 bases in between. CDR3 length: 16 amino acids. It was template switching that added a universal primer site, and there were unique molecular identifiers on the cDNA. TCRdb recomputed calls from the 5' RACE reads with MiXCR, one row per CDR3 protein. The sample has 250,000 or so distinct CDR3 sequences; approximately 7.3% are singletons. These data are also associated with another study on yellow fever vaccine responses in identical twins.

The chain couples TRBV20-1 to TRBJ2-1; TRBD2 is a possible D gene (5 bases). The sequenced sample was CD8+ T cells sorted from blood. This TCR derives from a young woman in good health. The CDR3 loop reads CSASEISESSYNEQFF. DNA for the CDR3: TGCAGTGCTAGTGAAATTAGCGAGAGCTCCTACAATGAGCAGTTCTTC.